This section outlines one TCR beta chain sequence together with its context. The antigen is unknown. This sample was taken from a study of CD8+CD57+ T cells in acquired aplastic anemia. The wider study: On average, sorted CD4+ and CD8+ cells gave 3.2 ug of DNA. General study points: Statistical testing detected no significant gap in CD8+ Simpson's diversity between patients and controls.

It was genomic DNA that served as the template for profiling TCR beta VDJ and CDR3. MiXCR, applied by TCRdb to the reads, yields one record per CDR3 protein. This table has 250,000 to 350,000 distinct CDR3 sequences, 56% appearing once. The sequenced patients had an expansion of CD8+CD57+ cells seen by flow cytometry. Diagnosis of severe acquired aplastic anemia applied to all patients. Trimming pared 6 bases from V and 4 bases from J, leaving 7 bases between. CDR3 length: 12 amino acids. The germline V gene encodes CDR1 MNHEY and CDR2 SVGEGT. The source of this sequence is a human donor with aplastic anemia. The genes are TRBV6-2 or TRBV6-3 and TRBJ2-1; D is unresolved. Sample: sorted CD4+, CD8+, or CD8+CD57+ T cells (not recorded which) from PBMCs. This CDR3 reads CASREGYNEQFF. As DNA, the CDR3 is TGTGCCAGCAGGGAAGGGTACAATGAGCAGTTCTTC.